This T cell receptor (beta chain) was observed in a study of glioma-infiltrating T cells after dendritic cell vaccination. Study context: Samples are from glioblastoma patients in Phase I and II dendritic cell vaccine trials. Study-wide results and limits: TCR clonality showed no direct relationship with survival.

The immunoSEQ assay amplified TCRB CDR3 from up to roughly 2 ug DNA. Libraries were prepared by immunoSEQ multiplex PCR; TCRdb keeps only in-frame clonotypes and omits some of them. In the table there are roughly 80,000 clones, about nine tenths of which are singletons. With 10 bases clipped from V and 1 base from J, the junction kept 10 bases outside the gene matches. Germline V gene lookup returns CDR1 ENHRY and CDR2 SYGVKD. The CDR3 runs to 15 residues. Time point meaning: after dendritic cell vaccination, including at tumor progression/relapse. For this clone: Its specificity is unknown.

The chain links TRBV10-3 to TRBJ1-1; TRBD1 aligns across 9 bases. Sample: blood, taken after dendritic cell vaccination. The sequence was obtained from a human donor with glioblastoma. The CDR3 region is CATFSLGQGNTEAFF. Here the CDR3 DNA reads TGTGCCACATTCTCCTTGGGACAGGGGAACACTGAAGCTTTCTTT.